This T cell receptor beta chain stems from a study of cytomegalovirus exposure and HLA in healthy donors. Assay used: immunoSEQ multiplex PCR; TCRdb lists only in-frame clones, some missing. This repertoire shows about 130,000 clones, around nine tenths found once; its top ten account for approximately 1.5%. Trimming cost V 0 bases and J 2 bases, with 5 bases left between them. From germline, CDR1 is SGHDT and CDR2 YYEEEE. This CDR3 contains 13 residues. The chain has TRBV5-6 and TRBJ1-1; D gene uncertain. This clonotype originated in a man under 40 in good health and CMV-seronegative. The material sequenced was PBMCs. The CDR3 bases are TGTGCCAGCAGCTTGGGTCCTAACACTGAAGCTTTCTTT. It is translated as CASSLGPNTEAFF.